The T cell receptor (beta chain) under discussion was sequenced for a study of T-cell reconstitution after alpha-beta-depleted transplantation in children. Comment on this clonotype: Its antigen is not identified.

Unique molecular identifiers were incorporated into the prepared TCRbeta library. TCRdb independently ran MiXCR on the PCR reads; one entry per CDR3 protein. The sample has a few hundred thousand distinct CDR3 sequences; 25% to 30% are singletons. Study results and caveats: After one year, T-cell counts and TCRbeta diversity mostly came from new T cells.

The source material was PBMCs, sampled before TCRalphabeta/CD19-depleted stem cell transplant. The sequence derives from a boy younger than two with Wiskott-Aldrich syndrome, due to receive a stem cell transplant.

CDR3 sequence: CSAPGAGGKPQHF. DNA for the CDR3: TGCAGTGCTCCGGGGGCAGGGGGCAAGCCCCAGCATTTT. This chain connects TRBV20-1 to TRBJ1-5; 8 bases agree with TRBD1. The CDR3 is made up of 13 amino acids. CDR1 DFQATT and CDR2 SNEGSKA come from the germline V gene (reference sequence). V lost 5 bases, J lost 8 bases, and 8 bases stayed unmatched.